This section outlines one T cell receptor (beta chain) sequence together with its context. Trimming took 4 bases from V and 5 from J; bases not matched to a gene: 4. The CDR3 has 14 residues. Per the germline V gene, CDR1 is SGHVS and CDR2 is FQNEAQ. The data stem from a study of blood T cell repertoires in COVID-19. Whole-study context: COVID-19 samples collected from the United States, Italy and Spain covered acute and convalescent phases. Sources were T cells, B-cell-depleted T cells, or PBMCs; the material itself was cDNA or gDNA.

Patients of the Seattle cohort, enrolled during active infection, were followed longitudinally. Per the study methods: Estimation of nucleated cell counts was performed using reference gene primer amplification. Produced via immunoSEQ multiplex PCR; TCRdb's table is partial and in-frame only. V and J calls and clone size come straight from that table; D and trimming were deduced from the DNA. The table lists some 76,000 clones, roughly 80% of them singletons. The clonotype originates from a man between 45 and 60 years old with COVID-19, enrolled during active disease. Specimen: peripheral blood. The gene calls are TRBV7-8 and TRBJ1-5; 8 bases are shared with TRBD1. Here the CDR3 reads CASSSGQGDQPQHF. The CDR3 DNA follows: TGTGCCAGCAGCTCCGGACAGGGCGATCAGCCCCAGCATTTT.